This T cell receptor (beta chain) was retrieved from a study of T cell repertoires in cytomegalovirus infection. On the study more broadly: Indications came from public TCR beta signatures; they pointed to CMV infection and to a matching HLA type.

Study-level results: In two of eight donors, the top clonotype was HLA-C-restricted CMV-specific. Summed frequency of shared TCR beta families picked out CMV carriers who also had the relevant HLA.

Germline CDR1 reads ENHRY; CDR2 reads SYGVKD. V gave up 2 bases and J gave up 5 bases; unmatched junction bases: 3. The CDR3 sequence is 14 residues long. TCRdb processed the reads anew with MiXCR; each CDR3 protein has one entry. The top ten hold 13% of the sample, which has more than 400,000 distinct CDR3 sequences, more than 20% seen once. A note on this clonotype: Its antigen is not known.

The source material was PBMCs. This chain joins TRBV10-3 and TRBJ2-1, with 7 bases identical to TRBD2. This clonotype was sampled from a human donor in good health (CMV status not recorded). Some clones in this sample may be carry-over from other donors' samples. CDR3 in amino acids: CAISEDLADNEQFF. The DNA of the CDR3 is TGTGCCATCAGTGAGGATCTAGCGGACAATGAGCAGTTCTTC.